The 17 T cell receptor beta chains reported below all come from one sample, sequenced in a study of T cell changes during pregnancy in multiple sclerosis. Measured with immunoSEQ multiplex PCR; TCRdb has only the in-frame clones, and not every one. Counted here are under 100,000 clones, about 94% occurring once; the ten biggest clones make up 2.5%. The sample here was peripheral blood, taken in the third trimester of pregnancy. The receptors here all came from a female donor with multiple sclerosis, enrolled in a pregnancy study.

V is TRBV11-2 and J is TRBJ2-7, with 8 bases identical to TRBD2. This CDR3 contains 14 residues. The V segment lost 6 bases and the J segment 0 bases; nucleotides outside the gene matches: 4. Germline CDR1 reads SGHAT; CDR2 reads FQNNGV. CDR3 coding DNA: TGTGCCAGCAGGAGCGGGGGACCCTCCTACGAGCAGTACTTC. It codes for CASRSGGPSYEQYF. Supplemented by reference TRBV11-2 and TRBJ2-7, the full variable domain reads EAGVAQSPRYKIIEKRQSVAFWCNPISGHATLYWYQQILGQGPKLLIQFQNNGVVDDSQLPKDRFSAERLKGVDSTLKIQPAKLEDSAVYLCASRSGGPSYEQYFGPGTRLTVT.

The CDR3 loop reads CASSSLDRGSQETQYF. The CDR3 DNA sequence: TGTGCCAGCAGCTCTCTTGACAGGGGCAGCCAAGAGACCCAGTACTTC. The rearrangement uses TRBV5-4 and TRBJ2-5; 8 nucleotides agree with TRBD1. There are 16 residues in the CDR3. Trimming at V came to 3 bases and at J to 1 base, leaving 8 bases not matched to a gene. CDR1 and CDR2 (germline): SGHNT, YYREEE (reference sequence). Full variable domain (missing parts from reference TRBV5-4 and TRBJ2-5): ETGVTQSPTHLIKTRGQQVTLRCSSQSGHNTVSWYQQALGQGPQFIFQYYREEENGRGNFPPRFSGLQFPNYSSELNVNALELDDSALYLCASSSLDRGSQETQYFGPGTRLLVL.

V gene TRBV6-1 combines with J gene TRBJ1-2; 7 nucleotides align to TRBD1. Germline CDR1 reads MNHNS; CDR2 reads SASEGT. The V gene end was trimmed by 3 bases and the J gene end by 4 bases; junction bases not matched to a gene: 11. There are 16 residues in the CDR3. This chain's CDR3 is CASSEGEAGGPYGYTF. The CDR3 DNA is TGTGCCAGCAGTGAGGGGGAAGCAGGGGGACCCTATGGCTACACCTTC.

The CDR3 spells CAVPGQGNEKLFF. The CDR3 DNA reads as TGTGCCGTGCCGGGACAGGGGAATGAAAAACTGTTTTTT. This chain connects TRBV15 to TRBJ1-4, with 10 positions matching TRBD1. The CDR3 is 13 residues long. Germline CDR1 LNHNV, CDR2 YYDKDF (reference sequence). The V gene end was trimmed by 11 bases and the J gene end by 5 bases; junction bases not matched to a gene: 5.

This rearrangement joins TRBV18 to TRBJ1-4; D unclear. CDR1 and CDR2 (germline): KGHSH, LQKENI. V lost 10 bases, J lost 8 bases, and 14 bases lay in between. There are 12 residues in the CDR3. CDR3 protein: CATTFTGEKLFF. The CDR3 DNA follows: TGTGCCACAACCTTCACCGGGGAAAAACTGTTTTTT.

The J gene is TRBJ1-4, the V gene TRBV7-8; D gene unclear. CDR1 and CDR2 (germline): SGHVS, FQNEAQ. This CDR3 region has 16 residues. Trimming cost V 3 bases and J 0 bases, with 11 bases left between them. The CDR3 nucleotides read TGTGCCAGCAGCTTGAACCGGGTCTCAACTAATGAAAAACTGTTTTTT. This encodes CASSLNRVSTNEKLFF.

This rearrangement joins TRBV11-3 to TRBJ1-1; 7 nucleotides agree with TRBD1. The germline gives CDR1 SGHNT, CDR2 YENEEA. CDR3 length: 16 amino acids. Unmatched junction bases numbered 8, after V lost 4 bases and J lost 0 bases. CDR3 coding DNA: TGTGCCAGCAGCTCATATTACAGGGGCGTGAACACTGAAGCTTTCTTT. As protein: CASSSYYRGVNTEAFF.

The rearrangement links TRBV2 to TRBJ2-1; 11 positions agree with TRBD2. With 6 bases clipped from V and 4 bases from J, the junction kept 5 bases outside the gene matches. Germline assignment: CDR1 SNHLY and CDR2 FYNNEI. This CDR3 comprises 15 residues. The CDR3 bases are TGTGCCAGCAGGGAACTAGCGGGGGAATACAATGAGCAGTTCTTC. Its protein product is CASRELAGEYNEQFF.

In its sample, this clone was seen a few times. V gene TRBV7-9 combines with J gene TRBJ1-5; tentative D call: TRBD1 (5 bases). Trimming took off 5 bases at V and 5 bases at J, with 19 bases between the two ends. The germline CDR1 and CDR2 sequences are SEHNR and FQNEAQ (reference sequence). CDR3 length: 16 amino acids. CDR3 loop: CASSGPGALRHQPQHF. DNA for the CDR3: TGTGCCAGCAGCGGACCTGGGGCCCTCCGCCATCAGCCCCAGCATTTT.

This clone came up a few times. The chain joins TRBV2 to TRBJ1-5; possibly TRBD1 for D (6 bases). Germline assignment: CDR1 SNHLY and CDR2 FYNNEI. The CDR3 is 14 amino acids. V gave up 8 bases and J gave up 0 bases, with 11 bases separating them. The CDR3 here is CASARGISNQPQHF. CDR3 DNA: TGTGCCAGCGCCAGGGGAATTAGCAATCAGCCCCAGCATTTT.

The V gene is TRBV4-1, the J gene TRBJ2-7; D perhaps matches TRBD1 (5 bases). The CDR3 is made up of 15 amino acids. The V end lost 0 bases, the J end lost 3 bases, and 12 bases lay between the germline ends. In germline, CDR1 is MGHRA, CDR2 YSYEKL. CDR3: CASSQELTVLYEQYF. CDR3 nucleotide sequence: TGCGCCAGCAGCCAAGAGCTGACAGTCCTCTACGAGCAGTACTTC.

Here the CDR3 reads CASSQVQGVRILGYGYTF. Here the CDR3 DNA reads TGCGCCAGCAGCCAAGTACAGGGGGTACGGATACTCGGCTATGGCTACACCTTC. The V and J genes are TRBV4-1 and TRBJ1-2; the match to TRBD1 covers 8 bases. The V gene's germline CDR1 is MGHRA and CDR2 YSYEKL. The length of the CDR3 is 18 residues. V gave up 1 base and J gave up 4 bases; unmatched junction bases: 14.

V usage is TRBV29-1 and J usage is TRBJ2-7, with TRBD1 matching 9 bases. Per the germline V gene, CDR1 is SQVTM and CDR2 is ANQGSEA. This CDR3 has 14 residues. V lost 6 bases to trimming and J lost 3 bases; unmatched junction nucleotides: 9. CDR3 sequence: CSVTGRDRDYEQYF. CDR3 bases: TGCAGCGTCACAGGCCGGGACAGGGACTACGAGCAGTACTTC.

The chain has TRBV30 and TRBJ2-1; 11 positions match TRBD2. CDR3 length: 16 amino acids. The V gene end was trimmed by 3 bases and the J gene end by 7 bases; junction bases not matched to a gene: 11. Looked up from germline, CDR1 is GTSNPN and CDR2 is SVGIG (reference sequence). The CDR3 sequence: CAWRAISGGARNEQFF. As DNA, the CDR3 is TGTGCCTGGAGAGCTATTAGCGGGGGGGCCAGGAATGAGCAGTTCTTC.

J is TRBJ2-1 and V is TRBV2; D is perhaps TRBD1 (6 bases). CDR1 is SNHLY and CDR2 is FYNNEI in the germline V gene. Trimming pared 6 bases from V and 4 bases from J, leaving 13 bases between. The CDR3 extends over 14 amino acids. The CDR3 is CASSPPGQYNEQFF. The CDR3 coding sequence is TGTGCCAGCAGCCCCCCGGGACAATACAATGAGCAGTTCTTC.

The chain uses TRBV9 and TRBJ2-1, with D possibly TRBD2 on 6 matching bases. V lost 2 bases, J lost 2 bases, and 11 bases lay in between. This CDR3 has 15 residues. Germline V gene data show CDR1 as SGDLS and CDR2 as YYNGEE. The CDR3 protein is CASSVDLAPYNEQFF. As DNA, the CDR3 is TGTGCCAGCAGCGTGGATCTAGCGCCCTACAATGAGCAGTTCTTC.

J is TRBJ1-1 and V is TRBV13; D gene uncertain. Germline lookup yields CDR1 PRHDT and CDR2 FYEKMQ (reference sequence). V lost 5 bases, J lost 1 base, and 8 bases lay in between. The CDR3 runs 13 residues. CDR3 bases: TGTGCCAGCAGCCGGGGAGGGAACACTGAAGCTTTCTTT. Translation: CASSRGGNTEAFF.